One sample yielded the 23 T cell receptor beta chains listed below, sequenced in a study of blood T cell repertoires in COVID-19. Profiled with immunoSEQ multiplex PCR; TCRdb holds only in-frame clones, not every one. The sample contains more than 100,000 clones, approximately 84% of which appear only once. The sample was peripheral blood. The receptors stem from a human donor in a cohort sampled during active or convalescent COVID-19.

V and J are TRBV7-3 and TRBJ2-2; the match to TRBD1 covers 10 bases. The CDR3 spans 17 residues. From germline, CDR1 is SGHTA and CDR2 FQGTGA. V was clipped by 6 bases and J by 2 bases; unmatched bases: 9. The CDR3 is CASSRTGGHGNTGELFF. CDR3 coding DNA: TGTGCCAGCAGTCGGACAGGGGGTCATGGTAACACCGGGGAGCTGTTTTTT.

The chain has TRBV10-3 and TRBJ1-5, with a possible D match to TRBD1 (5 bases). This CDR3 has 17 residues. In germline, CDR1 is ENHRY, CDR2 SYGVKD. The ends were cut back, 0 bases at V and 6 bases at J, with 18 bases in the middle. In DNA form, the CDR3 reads TGTGCCATCAGTGAGTCGACGTCAGGGTCGTTTGGTCAGCCCCAGCATTTT. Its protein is CAISESTSGSFGQPQHF.

DNA for the CDR3: TGTGCCAGCAGTGGGGGGGGGCCCCGCACCGGGGAGCTGTTTTTT. As protein: CASSGGGPRTGELFF. This rearrangement joins TRBV2 to TRBJ2-2; tentatively, D is TRBD2 (7 bases). This CDR3 has 15 amino acids. V was trimmed by 4 bases and J by 4 bases, leaving 13 bases between them. From germline, CDR1 is SNHLY and CDR2 FYNNEI.

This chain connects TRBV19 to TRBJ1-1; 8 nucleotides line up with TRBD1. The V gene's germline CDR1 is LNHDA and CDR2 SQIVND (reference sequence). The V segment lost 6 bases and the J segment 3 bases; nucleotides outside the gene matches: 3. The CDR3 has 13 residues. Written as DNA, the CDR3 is TGTGCCAGTAGGACGACAGGGGACACTGAAGCTTTCTTT. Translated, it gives CASRTTGDTEAFF.

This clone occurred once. The CDR3 protein is CASKIPSRMNTEAFF. In nucleotides, the CDR3 is TGCGCCAGCAAAATACCTAGCAGGATGAACACTGAAGCTTTCTTT. The rearrangement uses TRBV23-1 and TRBJ1-1; D call uncertain. TRBV23-1 is assigned to the ORF class and has an uncertain function. The V and J ends lost 7 bases and 0 bases respectively, with 15 bases between them. This CDR3 has 15 amino acids.

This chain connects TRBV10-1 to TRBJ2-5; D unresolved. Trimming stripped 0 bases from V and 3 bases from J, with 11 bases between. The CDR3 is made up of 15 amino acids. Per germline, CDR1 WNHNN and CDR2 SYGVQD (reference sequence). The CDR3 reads CASSESVLGEETQYF. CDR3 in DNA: TGCGCCAGCAGTGAGTCCGTCCTCGGTGAAGAGACCCAGTACTTC.

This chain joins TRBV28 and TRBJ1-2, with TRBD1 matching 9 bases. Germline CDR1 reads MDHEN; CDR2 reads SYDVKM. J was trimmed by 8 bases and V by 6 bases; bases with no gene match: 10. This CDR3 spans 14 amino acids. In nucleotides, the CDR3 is TGTGCCAGCAGGTACCGGGACAGGGTTCGGGGCTACACCTTC. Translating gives CASRYRDRVRGYTF.

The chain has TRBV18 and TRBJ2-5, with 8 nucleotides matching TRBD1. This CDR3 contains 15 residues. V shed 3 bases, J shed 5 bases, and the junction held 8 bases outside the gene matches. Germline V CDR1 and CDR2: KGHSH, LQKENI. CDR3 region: CASSPTTGALETQYF. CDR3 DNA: TGTGCCAGCTCACCTACGACAGGGGCCCTTGAGACCCAGTACTTC.

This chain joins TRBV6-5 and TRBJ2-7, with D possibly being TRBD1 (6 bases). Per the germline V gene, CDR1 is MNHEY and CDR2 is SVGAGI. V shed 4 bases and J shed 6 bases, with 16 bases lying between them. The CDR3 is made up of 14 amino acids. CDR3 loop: CASSLGGKVSEQYF. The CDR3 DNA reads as TGTGCCAGCAGTTTAGGGGGTAAGGTTAGCGAGCAGTACTTC.

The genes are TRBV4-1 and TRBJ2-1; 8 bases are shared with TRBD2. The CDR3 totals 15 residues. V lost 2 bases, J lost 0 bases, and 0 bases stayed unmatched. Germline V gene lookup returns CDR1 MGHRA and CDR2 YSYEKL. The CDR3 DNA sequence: TGCGCCAGCAGCCAACGGGGGGGCTCCTACAATGAGCAGTTCTTC. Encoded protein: CASSQRGGSYNEQFF.

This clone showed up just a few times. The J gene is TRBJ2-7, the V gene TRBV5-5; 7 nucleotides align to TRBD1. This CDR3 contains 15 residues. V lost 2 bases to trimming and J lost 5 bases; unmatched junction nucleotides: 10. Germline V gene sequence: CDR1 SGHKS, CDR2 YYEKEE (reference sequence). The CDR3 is CASSLIPGQINEQYF. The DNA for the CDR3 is TGTGCCAGCAGCTTAATACCGGGACAGATAAACGAGCAGTACTTC.

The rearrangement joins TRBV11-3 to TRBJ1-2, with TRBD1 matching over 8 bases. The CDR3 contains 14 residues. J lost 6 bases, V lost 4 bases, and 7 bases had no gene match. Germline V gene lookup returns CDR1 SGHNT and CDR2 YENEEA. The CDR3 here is CASSSRTGWDGYTF. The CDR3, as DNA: TGTGCCAGCAGCTCCCGGACAGGGTGGGATGGCTACACCTTC.

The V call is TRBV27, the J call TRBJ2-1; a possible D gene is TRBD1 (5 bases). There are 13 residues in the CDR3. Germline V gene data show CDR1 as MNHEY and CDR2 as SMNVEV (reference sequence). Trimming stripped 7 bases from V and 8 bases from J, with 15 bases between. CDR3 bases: TGTGCCAGCACCAACCCTCCAGGGTATGAGCAGTTCTTC. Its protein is CASTNPPGYEQFF.

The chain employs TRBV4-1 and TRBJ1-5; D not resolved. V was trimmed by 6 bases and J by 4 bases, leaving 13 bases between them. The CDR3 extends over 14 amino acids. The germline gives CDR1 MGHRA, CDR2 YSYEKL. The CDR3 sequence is CASRSGLGNQPQHF. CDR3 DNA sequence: TGCGCCAGCAGAAGTGGACTGGGGAATCAGCCCCAGCATTTT.

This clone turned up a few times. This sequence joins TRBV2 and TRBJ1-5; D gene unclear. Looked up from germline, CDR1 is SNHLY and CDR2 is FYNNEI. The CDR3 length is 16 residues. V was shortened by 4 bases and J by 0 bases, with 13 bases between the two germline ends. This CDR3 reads CASSARLSYSNQPQHF. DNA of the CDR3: TGTGCCAGCAGTGCGAGACTTAGCTATAGCAATCAGCCCCAGCATTTT.

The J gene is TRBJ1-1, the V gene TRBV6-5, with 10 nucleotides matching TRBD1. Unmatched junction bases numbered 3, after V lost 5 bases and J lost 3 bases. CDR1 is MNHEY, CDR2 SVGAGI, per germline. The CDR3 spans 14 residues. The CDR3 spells CASSRQGADTEAFF. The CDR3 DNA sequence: TGTGCCAGCAGTCGACAGGGGGCTGACACTGAAGCTTTCTTT.

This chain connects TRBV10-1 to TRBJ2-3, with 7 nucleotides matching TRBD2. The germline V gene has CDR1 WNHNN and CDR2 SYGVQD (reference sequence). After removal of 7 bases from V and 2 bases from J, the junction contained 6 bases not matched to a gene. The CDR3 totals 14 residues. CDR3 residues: CASTPGLITDTQYF. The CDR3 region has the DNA TGCGCCAGCACCCCGGGACTAATCACAGATACGCAGTATTTT.

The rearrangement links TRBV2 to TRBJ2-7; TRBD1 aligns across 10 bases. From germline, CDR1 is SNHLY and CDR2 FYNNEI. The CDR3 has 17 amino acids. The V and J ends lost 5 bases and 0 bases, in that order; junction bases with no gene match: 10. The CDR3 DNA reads TGTGCCAGCAGTAACCCCGGGACAGGGGATAGCTCCTACGAGCAGTACTTC. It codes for CASSNPGTGDSSYEQYF.

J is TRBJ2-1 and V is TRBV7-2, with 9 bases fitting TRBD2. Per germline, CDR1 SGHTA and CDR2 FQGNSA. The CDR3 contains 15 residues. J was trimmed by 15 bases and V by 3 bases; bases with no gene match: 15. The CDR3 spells CASSFKASGESRGFF. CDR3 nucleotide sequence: TGTGCCAGCAGCTTTAAGGCTAGCGGGGAGTCTCGAGGGTTCTTC.

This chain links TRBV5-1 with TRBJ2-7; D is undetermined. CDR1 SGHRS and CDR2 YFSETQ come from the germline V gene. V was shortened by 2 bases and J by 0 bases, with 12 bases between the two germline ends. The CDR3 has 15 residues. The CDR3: CASSFSRQDSYEQYF. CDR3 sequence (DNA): TGCGCCAGCAGCTTCTCTCGACAAGACTCCTACGAGCAGTACTTC.

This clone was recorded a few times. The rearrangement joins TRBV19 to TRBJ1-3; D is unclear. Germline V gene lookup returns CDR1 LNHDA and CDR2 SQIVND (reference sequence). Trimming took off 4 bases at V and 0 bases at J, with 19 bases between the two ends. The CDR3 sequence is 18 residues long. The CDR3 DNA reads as TGTGCCAGTAGTACACTCGGAAAACAGAAGCTCTCTGGAAACACCATATATTTT. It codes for CASSTLGKQKLSGNTIYF.

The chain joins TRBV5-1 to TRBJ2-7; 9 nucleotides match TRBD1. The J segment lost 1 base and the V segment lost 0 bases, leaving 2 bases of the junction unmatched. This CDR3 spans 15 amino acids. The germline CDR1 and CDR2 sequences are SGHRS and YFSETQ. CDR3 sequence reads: CASSLVQGASYEQYF. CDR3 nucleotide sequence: TGCGCCAGCAGCTTGGTACAGGGGGCTTCCTACGAGCAGTACTTC.

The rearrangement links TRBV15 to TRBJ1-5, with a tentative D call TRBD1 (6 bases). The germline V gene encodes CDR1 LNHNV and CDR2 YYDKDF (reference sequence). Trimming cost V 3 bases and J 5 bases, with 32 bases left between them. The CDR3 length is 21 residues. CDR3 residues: CATSRYVGGLRDIHRDQPQHF. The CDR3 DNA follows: TGTGCCACCAGCAGGTACGTGGGGGGACTAAGGGACATCCATCGTGATCAGCCCCAGCATTTT.